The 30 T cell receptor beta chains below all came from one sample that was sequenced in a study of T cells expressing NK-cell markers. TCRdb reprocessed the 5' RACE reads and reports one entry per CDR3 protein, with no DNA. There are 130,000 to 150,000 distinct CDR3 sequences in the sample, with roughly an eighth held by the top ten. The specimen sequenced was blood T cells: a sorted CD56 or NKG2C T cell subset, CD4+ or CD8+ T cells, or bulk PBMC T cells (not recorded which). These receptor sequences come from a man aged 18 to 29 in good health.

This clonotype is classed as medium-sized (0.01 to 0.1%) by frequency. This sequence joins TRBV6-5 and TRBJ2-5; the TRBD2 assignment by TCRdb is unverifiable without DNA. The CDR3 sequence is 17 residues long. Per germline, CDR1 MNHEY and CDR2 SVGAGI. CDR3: CASRSQKGLPYQETQYF.

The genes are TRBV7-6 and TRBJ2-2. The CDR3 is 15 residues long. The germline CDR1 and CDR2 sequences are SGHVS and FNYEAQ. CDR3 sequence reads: CASSPSFGYTGELFF.

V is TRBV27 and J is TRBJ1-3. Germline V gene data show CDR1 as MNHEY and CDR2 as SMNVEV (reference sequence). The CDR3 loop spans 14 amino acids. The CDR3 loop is CASSLMSSGNTIYF.

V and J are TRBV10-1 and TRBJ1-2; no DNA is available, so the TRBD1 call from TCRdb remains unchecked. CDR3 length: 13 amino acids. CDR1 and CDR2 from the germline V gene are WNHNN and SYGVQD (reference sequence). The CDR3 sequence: CASSLDRTYGYTF.

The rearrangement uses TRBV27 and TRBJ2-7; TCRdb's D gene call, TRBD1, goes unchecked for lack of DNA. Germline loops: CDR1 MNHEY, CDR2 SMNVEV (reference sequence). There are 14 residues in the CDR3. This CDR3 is CASRPTYRDYEQYF.

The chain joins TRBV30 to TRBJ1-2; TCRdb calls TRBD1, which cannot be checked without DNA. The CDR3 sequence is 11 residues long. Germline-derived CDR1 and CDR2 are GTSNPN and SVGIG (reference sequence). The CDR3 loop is CASIIGAGHIF.

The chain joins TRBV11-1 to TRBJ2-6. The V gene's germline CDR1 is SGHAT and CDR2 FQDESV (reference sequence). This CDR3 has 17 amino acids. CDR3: CASSLGAGVSGANVLTF.

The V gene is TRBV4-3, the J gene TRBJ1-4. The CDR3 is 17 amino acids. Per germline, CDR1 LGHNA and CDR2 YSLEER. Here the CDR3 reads CASSQDREGVPDEKLFF.

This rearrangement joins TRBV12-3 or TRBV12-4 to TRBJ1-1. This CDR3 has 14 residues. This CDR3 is CASSLGAVGTEAFF.

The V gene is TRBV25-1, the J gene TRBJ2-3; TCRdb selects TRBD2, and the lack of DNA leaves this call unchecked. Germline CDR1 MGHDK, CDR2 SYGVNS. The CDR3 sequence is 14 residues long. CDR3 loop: CASSLVAGPDTQYF. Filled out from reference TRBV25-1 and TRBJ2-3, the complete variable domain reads EADIYQTPRYLVIGTGKKITLECSQTMGHDKMYWYQQDPGMELHLIHYSYGVNSTEKGDLSSESTVSRIRTEHFPLTLESARPSHTSQYLCASSLVAGPDTQYFGPGTRLTVL.

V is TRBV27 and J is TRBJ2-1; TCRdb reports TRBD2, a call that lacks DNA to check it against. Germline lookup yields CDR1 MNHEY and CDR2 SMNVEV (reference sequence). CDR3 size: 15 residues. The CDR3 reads CASRGGLNSYNEQFF.

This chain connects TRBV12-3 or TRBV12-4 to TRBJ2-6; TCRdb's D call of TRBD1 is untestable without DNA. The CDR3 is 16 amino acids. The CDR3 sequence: CASRGQGHSGANVLTF.

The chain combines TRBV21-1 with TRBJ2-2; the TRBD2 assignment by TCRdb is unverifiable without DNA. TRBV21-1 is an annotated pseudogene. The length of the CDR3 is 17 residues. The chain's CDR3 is CASSILWGQEGTGELFF.

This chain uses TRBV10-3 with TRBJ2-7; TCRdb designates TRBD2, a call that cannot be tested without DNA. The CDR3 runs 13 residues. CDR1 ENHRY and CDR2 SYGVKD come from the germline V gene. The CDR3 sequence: CAIRLADTYEQYF.

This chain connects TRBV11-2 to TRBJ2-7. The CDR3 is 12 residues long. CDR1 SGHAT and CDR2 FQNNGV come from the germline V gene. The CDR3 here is CASSLSLHEQYF.

Here the CDR3 reads CASSLIVAQGPDTQYF. This chain links TRBV27 with TRBJ2-3; TCRdb lists TRBD1, though no DNA is available to test this call. This CDR3 is 16 amino acids long. In germline, CDR1 is MNHEY, CDR2 SMNVEV (reference sequence).

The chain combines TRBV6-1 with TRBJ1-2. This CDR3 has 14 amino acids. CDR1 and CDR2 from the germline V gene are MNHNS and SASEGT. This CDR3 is CASSQGRGGDGYTF.

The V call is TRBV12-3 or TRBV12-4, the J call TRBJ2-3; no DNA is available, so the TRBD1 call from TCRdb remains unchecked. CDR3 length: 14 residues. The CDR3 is CASTKDRATDTQYF.

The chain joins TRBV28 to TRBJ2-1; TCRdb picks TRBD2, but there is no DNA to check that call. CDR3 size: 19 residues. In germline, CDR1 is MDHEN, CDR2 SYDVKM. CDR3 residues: CASSSPGTSGRAFNNEQFF.

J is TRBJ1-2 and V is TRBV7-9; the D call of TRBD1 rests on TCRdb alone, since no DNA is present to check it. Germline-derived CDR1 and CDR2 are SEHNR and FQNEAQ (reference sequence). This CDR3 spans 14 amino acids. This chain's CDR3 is CASSWDRVGYGYTF.

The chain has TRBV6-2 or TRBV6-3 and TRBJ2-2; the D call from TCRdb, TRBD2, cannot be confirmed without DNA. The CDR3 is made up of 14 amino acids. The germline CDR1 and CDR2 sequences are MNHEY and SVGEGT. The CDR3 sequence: CASSGLAGVGELFF.

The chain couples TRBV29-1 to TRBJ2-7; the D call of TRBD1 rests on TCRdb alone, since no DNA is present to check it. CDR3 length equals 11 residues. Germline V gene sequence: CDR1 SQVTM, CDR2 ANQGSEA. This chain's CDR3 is CSVLQGYEQYF.

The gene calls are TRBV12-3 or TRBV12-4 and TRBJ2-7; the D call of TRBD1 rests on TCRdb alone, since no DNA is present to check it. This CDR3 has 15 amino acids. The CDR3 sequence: CASSFSWDHSYEQYF.

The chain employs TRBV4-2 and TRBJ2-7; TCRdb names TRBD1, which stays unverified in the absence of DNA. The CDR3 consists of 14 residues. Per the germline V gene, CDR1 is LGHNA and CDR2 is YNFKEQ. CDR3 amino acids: CASSQEPGDYEQYF.

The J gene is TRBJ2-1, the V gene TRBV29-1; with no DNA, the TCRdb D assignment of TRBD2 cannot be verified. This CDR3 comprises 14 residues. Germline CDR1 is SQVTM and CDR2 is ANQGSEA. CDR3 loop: CSVEGLATYNEQFF.

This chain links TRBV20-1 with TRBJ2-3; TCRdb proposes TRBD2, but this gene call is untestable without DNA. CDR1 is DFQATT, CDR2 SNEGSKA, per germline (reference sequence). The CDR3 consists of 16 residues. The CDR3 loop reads CSASSGSGRSSDTQYF.

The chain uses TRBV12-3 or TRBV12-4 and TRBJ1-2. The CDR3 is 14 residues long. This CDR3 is CASSFQAGPYGYTF.

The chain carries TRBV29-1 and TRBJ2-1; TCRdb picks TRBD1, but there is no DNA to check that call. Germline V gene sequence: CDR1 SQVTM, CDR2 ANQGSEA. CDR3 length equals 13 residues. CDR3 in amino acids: CSVGVDRVNEQFF.

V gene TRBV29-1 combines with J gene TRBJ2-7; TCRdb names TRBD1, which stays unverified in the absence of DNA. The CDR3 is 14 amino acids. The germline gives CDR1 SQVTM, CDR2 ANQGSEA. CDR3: CSVEVSGVSYEQYF.

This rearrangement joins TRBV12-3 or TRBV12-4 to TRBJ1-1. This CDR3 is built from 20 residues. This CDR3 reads CASSLDFGRLDWEGNTEAFF.